This T cell receptor beta chain originates from a study of patients and donors after allogeneic stem cell transplantation. MiXCR, applied by TCRdb to the RT-PCR reads, yields one record per CDR3 protein. The table records 390,000 or so distinct CDR3 sequences, approximately 16% of them present only once. This CDR3 comprises 15 residues. V trimming: 1 base; J trimming: 5 bases; junction bases outside the gene matches: 6. Germline V CDR1 and CDR2: LGHDT, YNNKEL (reference sequence). The sequence was collected from a human donor who was either an allogeneic HSCT recipient or a stem cell or donor lymphocyte infusion donor (not recorded which). It is not recorded whose cells these are; they may come from a transplant donor. The sample comprised blood, either unsorted or a sorted T cell fraction (not recorded which). This chain links TRBV3-1 with TRBJ2-5; 8 bases map to TRBD2. For the CDR3, the DNA is TGTGCCAGCAGCCAAGGCCCGGGGGGGGTTGAGACCCAGTACTTC. Translated: CASSQGPGGVETQYF.